This TCR beta chain was identified during a study of cytomegalovirus exposure and HLA in healthy donors. Across the study: Later, an analysis reported that the roughly 120 validation repertoires had used the same platform as the roughly 650 first-cohort repertoires. Study outcomes and limitations: The authors listed 164 TCR beta chains as cytomegalovirus-associated. It was found in a later analysis that first-cohort TCR clusters tended to co-occur in the 120 validation repertoires. Under in vitro conditions, three CMV-associated chains were confirmed as specific for CMV antigens.

This CDR3 region has 14 residues. For this clone: Its target is not known.

Clones were read by immunoSEQ multiplex PCR, and TCRdb kept only the in-frame ones, dropping some. The sample records about 200,000 clones, roughly 91% being singletons. Sequencing was performed on PBMCs. The clonotype originates from a woman aged 18-29 years in good health and CMV-seropositive. The chain combines TRBV21-1 with TRBJ2-1; no DNA check was done on the table's D call, TRBD2. TRBV21-1 is tagged as a pseudogene. The CDR3 sequence is CASSNVADYNEQFF. CDR3 bases: TGTGCCAGCAGCAACGTAGCGGACTACAATGAGCAGTTCTTC.